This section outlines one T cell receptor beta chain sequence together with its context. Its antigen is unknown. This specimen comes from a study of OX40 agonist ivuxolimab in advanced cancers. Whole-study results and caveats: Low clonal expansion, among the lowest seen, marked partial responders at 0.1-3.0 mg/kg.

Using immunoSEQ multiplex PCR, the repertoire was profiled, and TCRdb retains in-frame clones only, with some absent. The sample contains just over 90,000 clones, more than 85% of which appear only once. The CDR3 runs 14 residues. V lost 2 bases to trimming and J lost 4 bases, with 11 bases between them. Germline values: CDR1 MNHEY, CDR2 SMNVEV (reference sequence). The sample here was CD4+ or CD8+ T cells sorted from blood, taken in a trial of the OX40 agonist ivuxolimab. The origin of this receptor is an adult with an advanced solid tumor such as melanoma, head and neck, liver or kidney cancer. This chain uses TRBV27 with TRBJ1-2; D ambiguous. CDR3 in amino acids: CASSLMGVGYGYTF. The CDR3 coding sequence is TGTGCCAGCAGTTTAATGGGTGTCGGCTATGGCTACACCTTC.